This T cell receptor (beta chain) was recorded in a study of T cell responses to AZD1222 COVID-19 vaccine. Overall study results and limits: Unmutated variant regions reportedly attract nearly half of all spike-specific TCRs. Repertoire sampling happened only post peak T cell response. Females made up more of the donors, who were largely white British, and clonal diversity may have come out too low.

About this clone itself: The antigen remains undetermined.

Profiling relied on immunoSEQ multiplex PCR, and the TCRdb table lists in-frame clones only, not all of them. The sample holds 100,000 or so clones, 65% to 90% seen once. V shed 8 bases and J shed 7 bases, with 15 bases lying between them. CDR1 and CDR2 from the germline V gene are MNHEY and SVGAGI. The CDR3 is 14 amino acids. Source: peripheral blood, taken on day 0 of AZD1222 vaccination. This receptor was obtained from an adult in good health. The chain carries TRBV6-5 and TRBJ1-6; D is perhaps TRBD1 (5 bases). The chain's CDR3 is CASSSGTRNSPLHF. The CDR3 bases are TGTGCCAGCTCCTCCGGGACGAGAAATTCACCCCTCCACTTT.